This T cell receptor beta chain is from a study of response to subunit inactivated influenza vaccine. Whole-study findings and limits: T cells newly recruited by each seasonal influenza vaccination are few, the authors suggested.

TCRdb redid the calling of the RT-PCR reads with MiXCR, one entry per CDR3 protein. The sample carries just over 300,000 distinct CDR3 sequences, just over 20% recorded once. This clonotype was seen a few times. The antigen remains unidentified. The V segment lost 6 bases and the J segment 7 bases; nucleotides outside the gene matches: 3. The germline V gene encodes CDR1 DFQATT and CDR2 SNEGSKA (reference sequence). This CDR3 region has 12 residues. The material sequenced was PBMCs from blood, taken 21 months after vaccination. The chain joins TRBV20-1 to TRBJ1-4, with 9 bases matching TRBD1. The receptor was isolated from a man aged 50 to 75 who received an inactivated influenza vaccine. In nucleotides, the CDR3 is TGCAGTGCCGACAGGGGGGGTGAAAAACTGTTTTTT. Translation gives CSADRGGEKLFF.